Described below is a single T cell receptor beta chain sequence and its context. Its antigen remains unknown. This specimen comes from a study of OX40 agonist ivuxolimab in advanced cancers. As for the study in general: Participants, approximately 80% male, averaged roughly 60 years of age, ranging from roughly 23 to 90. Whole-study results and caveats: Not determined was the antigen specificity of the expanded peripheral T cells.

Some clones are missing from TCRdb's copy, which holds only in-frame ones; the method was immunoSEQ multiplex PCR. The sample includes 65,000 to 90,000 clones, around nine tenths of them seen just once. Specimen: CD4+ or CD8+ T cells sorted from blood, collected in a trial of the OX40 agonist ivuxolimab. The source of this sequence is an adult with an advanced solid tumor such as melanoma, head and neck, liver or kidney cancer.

The CDR3 loop reads CASSAQQGYSGNTIYF. DNA for the CDR3: TGTGCCAGCAGCGCCCAACAGGGGTACTCTGGAAACACCATATATTTT. The chain couples TRBV9 to TRBJ1-3; TRBD1 agrees at 7 bases. CDR1 SGDLS and CDR2 YYNGEE come from the germline V gene. V lost 3 bases to trimming and J lost 0 bases; unmatched junction nucleotides: 6. The CDR3 is made up of 16 amino acids.